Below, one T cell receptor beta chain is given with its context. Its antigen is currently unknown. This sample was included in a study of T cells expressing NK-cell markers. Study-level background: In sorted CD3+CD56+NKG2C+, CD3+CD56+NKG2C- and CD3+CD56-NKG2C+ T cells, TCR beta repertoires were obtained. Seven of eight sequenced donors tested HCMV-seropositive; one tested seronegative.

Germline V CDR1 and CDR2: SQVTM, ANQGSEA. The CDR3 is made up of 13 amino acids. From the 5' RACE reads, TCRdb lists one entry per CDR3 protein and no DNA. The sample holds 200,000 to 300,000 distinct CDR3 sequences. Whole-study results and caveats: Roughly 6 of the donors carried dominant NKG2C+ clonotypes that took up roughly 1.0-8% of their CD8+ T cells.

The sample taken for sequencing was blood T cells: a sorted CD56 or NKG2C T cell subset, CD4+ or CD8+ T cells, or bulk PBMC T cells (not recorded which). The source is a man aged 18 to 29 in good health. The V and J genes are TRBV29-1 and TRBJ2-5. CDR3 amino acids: CSVVFLTEETQYF.